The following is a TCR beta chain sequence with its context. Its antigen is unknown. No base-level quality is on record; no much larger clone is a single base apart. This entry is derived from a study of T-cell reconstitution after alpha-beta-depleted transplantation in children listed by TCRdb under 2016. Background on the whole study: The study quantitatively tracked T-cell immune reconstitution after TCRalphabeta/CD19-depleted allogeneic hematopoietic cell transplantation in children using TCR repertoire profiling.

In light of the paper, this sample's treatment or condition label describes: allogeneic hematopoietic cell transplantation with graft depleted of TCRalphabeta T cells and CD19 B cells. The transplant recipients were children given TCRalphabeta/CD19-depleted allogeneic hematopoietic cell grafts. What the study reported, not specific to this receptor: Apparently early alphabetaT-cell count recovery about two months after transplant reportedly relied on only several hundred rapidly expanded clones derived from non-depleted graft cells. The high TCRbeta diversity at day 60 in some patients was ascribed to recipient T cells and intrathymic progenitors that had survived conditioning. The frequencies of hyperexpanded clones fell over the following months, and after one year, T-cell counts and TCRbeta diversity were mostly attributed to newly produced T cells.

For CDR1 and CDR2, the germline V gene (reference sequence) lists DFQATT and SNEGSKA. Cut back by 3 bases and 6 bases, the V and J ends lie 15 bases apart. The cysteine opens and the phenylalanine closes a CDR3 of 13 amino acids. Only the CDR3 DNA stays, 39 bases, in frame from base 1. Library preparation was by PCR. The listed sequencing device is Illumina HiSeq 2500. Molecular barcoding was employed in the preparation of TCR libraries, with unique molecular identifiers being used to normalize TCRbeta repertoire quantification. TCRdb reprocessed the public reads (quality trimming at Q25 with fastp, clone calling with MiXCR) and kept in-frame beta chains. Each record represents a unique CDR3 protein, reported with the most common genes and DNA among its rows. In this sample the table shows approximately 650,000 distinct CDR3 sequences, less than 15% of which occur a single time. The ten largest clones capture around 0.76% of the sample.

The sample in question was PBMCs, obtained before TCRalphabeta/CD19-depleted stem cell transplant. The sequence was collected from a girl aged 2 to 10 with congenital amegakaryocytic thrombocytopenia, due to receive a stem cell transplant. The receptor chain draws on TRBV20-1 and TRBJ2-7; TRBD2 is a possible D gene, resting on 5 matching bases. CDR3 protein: CSASRQRDSEQYF. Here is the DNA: TGCAGTGCTAGTCGTCAGAGGGATAGCGAGCAGTACTTC.